The rows below give T cell receptor beta chains drawn from one sample of a study of vaccination effects on CD4 cells after COVID-19. The antigens of these receptors remain unknown. Generated by immunoSEQ multiplex PCR, the TCRdb table keeps only in-frame clones and is missing some. The repertoire holds some 30,000 clones, with 70% as singletons. Specimen: CD4+ T cells from PBMCs cultured without peptide, collected before COVID-19 vaccination. These receptors were obtained from a human donor who received a COVID-19 vaccine. Both conserved end residues are part of each CDR3. The order of the fields is clone size, J gene, CDR3 length, V gene, D gene, CDR3 DNA, CDR3 protein. A D gene is named only where the DNA matches it firmly. Expanded clones get a size class; other rows say once, few or many, or leave the size out.

. TRBJ1-6 13 TRBV5-1 TRBD1 TGCGCCAGCAGCACGGGGACAGTTTCACCCCTCCACTTT CASSTGTVSPLHF
. TRBJ1-1 12 TRBV11-2 . TGTGCCAGCAGCTCAATAAGCACTGAAGCTTTCTTT CASSSISTEAFF
. TRBJ1-5 15 TRBV3-1/TRBV3-2 TRBD1 TGTGCCAGCAGCCTCGGACAGGGGCACGGACAGCCCCAGCATTTT CASSLGQGHGQPQHF
. TRBJ1-2 13 TRBV6-5 . TGTGCCAGCAGTCCCGTTAGTGGCTATGGCTACACCTTC CASSPVSGYGYTF
. TRBJ1-5 15 TRBV7-2 TRBD1 TGTGCCAGCAGCTTAGTGCAGGGGGCAAGACAGCCCCAGCATTTT CASSLVQGARQPQHF
. TRBJ1-1 18 TRBV19 . TGTGCCAGTAGTATTAAAGGTCGTTGGACGAAAACGAACACTGAAGCTTTCTTT CASSIKGRWTKTNTEAFF
. TRBJ2-2 12 TRBV2 . TGTGCCAGCAGTAAGGGGGCCGGGGAGCTGTTTTTT CASSKGAGELFF
medium-sized TRBJ1-6 13 TRBV12-5 TRBD1 TGTGCTAGTGGTTTGGACAGGGGATCACCCCTCCACTTT CASGLDRGSPLHF
few TRBJ1-5 13 TRBV2 . TGTGCCAGCAATTGGGTCCCCAATCAGCCCCAGCATTTT CASNWVPNQPQHF
. TRBJ1-2 16 TRBV20-1 TRBD1 TGCAGTGCTAGTATCCCGGGACAGGGACTCATTGGGGGCTACACCTTC CSASIPGQGLIGGYTF
few TRBJ1-5 15 TRBV7-8 . TGTGCCAGCAGCTTAGTGGGGGTGGGGTATGGGCCCCAGCATTTT CASSLVGVGYGPQHF
. TRBJ2-5 17 TRBV11-2 TRBD2 TGTGCCAGCAGCCAATCTAATTGGGAGGGGATACAAGAGACCCAGTACTTC CASSQSNWEGIQETQYF
. TRBJ1-5 15 TRBV19 . TGTGCCAGTAGTAGGGAGGGGGTGATTGGGCAGCCCCAGCATTTT CASSREGVIGQPQHF
. TRBJ1-5 13 TRBV30 . TGTGCCTGGAGTGTAGGCGGTGGAAAGCCCCAGCATTTT CAWSVGGGKPQHF
. TRBJ1-2 14 TRBV28 . TGTGCCAGCAGACCAGGGGCAGGAAACTATGGCTACACCTTC CASRPGAGNYGYTF
once TRBJ2-5 15 TRBV11-3 TRBD2 TGTGCCAGCAGCTTATCGGGGGGTTGGCAAGAGACCCAGTACTTC CASSLSGGWQETQYF
. TRBJ2-7 13 TRBV12-3/TRBV12-4 . TGTGCCAGCAGTTTAAGGGGGAGCTACGAGCAGTACTTC CASSLRGSYEQYF
. TRBJ2-7 13 TRBV11-1 . TGTGCCAGCAGCTTAGAAGTCGGTTACGAGCAGTACTTC CASSLEVGYEQYF
. TRBJ2-5 11 TRBV29-1 . TGCAGCGTTGAAAGGAGAGAGACCCAGTACTTC CSVERRETQYF
. TRBJ2-5 13 TRBV25-1 . TGTGCCAGCAGTGAAGTGGGTGCGGAGACCCAGTACTTC CASSEVGAETQYF
. TRBJ2-7 15 TRBV6-6 . TGTGCCAGCAGTTACTCCGTTCCGATTTCCTACGAGCAGTACTTC CASSYSVPISYEQYF
. TRBJ2-5 15 TRBV7-2 . TGTGCCAGCAGCTTAAATCCAGGGGCCCAAGAGACCCAGTACTTC CASSLNPGAQETQYF
. TRBJ2-2 14 TRBV10-3 . TGTGCCATCAGTGAGTCGCAGAACACCGGGGAGCTGTTTTTT CAISESQNTGELFF
. TRBJ1-2 14 TRBV18 . TGTGCCAGCTCACCACCTTCTATAAGGGGTGGCTACACCTTC CASSPPSIRGGYTF
. TRBJ1-4 16 TRBV19 . TGTGCCAGTAGCTCCCCACCCCAGGGAGTGGACGAAAAACTGTTTTTT CASSSPPQGVDEKLFF
. TRBJ2-7 14 TRBV5-1 . TGCGCCAGCAGCCCAGGGGGGACTAACTACGAGCAGTACTTC CASSPGGTNYEQYF
. TRBJ2-5 16 TRBV4-2 . TGTGCCAGCAGCCAAGGACCAGGGGAATCCCAAGAGACCCAGTACTTC CASSQGPGESQETQYF
few TRBJ2-5 13 TRBV5-6 . TGTGCCAGCAGCTTGACCCGTAGGGAGACCCAGTACTTC CASSLTRRETQYF
. TRBJ2-5 13 TRBV3-1/TRBV3-2 . TGTGCCAGCAGCCAGGGTACGGGGGAGACCCAGTACTTC CASSQGTGETQYF
. TRBJ2-4 16 TRBV11-2 . TGTGCCAGCAGCCCCAGGGTTGGGCTTGCCAAAAACATTCAGTACTTC CASSPRVGLAKNIQYF
. TRBJ2-1 12 TRBV3-1/TRBV3-2 . TGTGCCAGCAGCTTAGGGGGATACGAGCAGTTCTTC CASSLGGYEQFF
. TRBJ1-4 13 TRBV13 . TGTGCCAGCTCCGGGGCGGGGCCGAAGAAACTGTTTTTT CASSGAGPKKLFF
few TRBJ2-7 13 TRBV10-2 . TGCGCCAGCAGTGACGTCCAGGGGAGCGAGCAGTACTTC CASSDVQGSEQYF
. TRBJ1-3 16 TRBV6-6 TRBD1 TGTGCCAGCGCCCGGACCGGACAGGGGATGGGAAACACCATATATTTT CASARTGQGMGNTIYF
. TRBJ1-4 15 TRBV18 . TGTGCCAGCTCACCACGAGTTGGTGAAGGAGAAAAACTGTTTTTT CASSPRVGEGEKLFF
. TRBJ2-7 17 TRBV30 TRBD1 TGTGCCTGGGGGCCCTGGGACAGGGGGCGGGAGGGCTACGAGCAGTACTTC CAWGPWDRGREGYEQYF
. TRBJ1-1 11 TRBV10-3 . TGTGCCATCAGTGAGTCAACTGAAGCTTTCTTT CAISESTEAFF
. TRBJ2-3 13 TRBV2 . TGTGCCAGCAACGGGGGGCTGACAGATACGCAGTATTTT CASNGGLTDTQYF
. TRBJ2-1 15 TRBV27 . TGTGCCAGCAGTTTTAGGGCAGGGTCATTAGATGAGCAGTTCTTC CASSFRAGSLDEQFF
. TRBJ1-5 13 TRBV12-3/TRBV12-4 . TGTGCCAGCAGCCTTAAAAGCAATCAGCCCCAGCATTTT CASSLKSNQPQHF
few TRBJ2-7 16 TRBV10-2 TRBD2 TGCGCCAGCACCGACACGCAGCGGGGGTTCTCCTACGAGCAGTACTTC CASTDTQRGFSYEQYF
. TRBJ2-5 11 TRBV5-6 . TGTGCCAGCAGCTTTCAAGAGACCCAGTACTTC CASSFQETQYF
. TRBJ1-2 15 TRBV5-1 TRBD1 TGCGCCAGCAGCTGGGGGGACAGGGGTGCCTATGGCTACACCTTC CASSWGDRGAYGYTF
. TRBJ1-3 15 TRBV6-5 . TGTGCCAGCAGTTACGCACTGAACTCTGGAAACACCATATATTTT CASSYALNSGNTIYF
. TRBJ2-1 15 TRBV5-8 . TGTGCCAGCAGCTACGATCGCGGCGGTGGCGATGAGCAGTTCTTC CASSYDRGGGDEQFF
. TRBJ2-7 17 TRBV9 . TGTGCCAGCAGCGTAGCCCCTGGGGCCGTCACCTCCTACGAGCAGTACTTC CASSVAPGAVTSYEQYF
. TRBJ1-1 14 TRBV7-9 . TGTGCCAGCAGCTACGAGTCCATGAACACTGAAGCTTTCTTT CASSYESMNTEAFF
. TRBJ2-5 17 TRBV5-5 TRBD2 TGTGCCAGCAGCTGGGGAGGACTAGCGGGAGAAGGGGAGACCCAGTACTTC CASSWGGLAGEGETQYF
. TRBJ1-3 14 TRBV6-2/TRBV6-3 . TGTGCCAGCAGTTACAGGGGATTTGGAAACACCATATATTTT CASSYRGFGNTIYF
few TRBJ1-1 14 TRBV10-1 . TGCGCCAGCAAACCTACAGGATTACACACTGAAGCTTTCTTT CASKPTGLHTEAFF
. TRBJ2-2 17 TRBV24-1 TRBD1 TGTGCCACCAGTGATTTTGACGGACAGGGAAGCACCGGGGAGCTGTTTTTT CATSDFDGQGSTGELFF
. TRBJ2-2 18 TRBV10-3 TRBD2 TGTGCCATCAGTGCAACCCCTAGCGGGATCCTGAACACCGGGGAGCTGTTTTTT CAISATPSGILNTGELFF
. TRBJ2-7 11 TRBV19 . TGTGCCAGTAGTCTTCTGGGGGAGCAGTACTTC CASSLLGEQYF
. TRBJ1-1 15 TRBV2 TRBD1 TGTGCCAGCAGTGAAAGAGGGACAGGGCGCACTGAAGCTTTCTTT CASSERGTGRTEAFF
. TRBJ1-5 15 TRBV18 . TGTGCCAGCTCACCAGGGACAAATAGCAATCAGCCCCAGCATTTT CASSPGTNSNQPQHF
. TRBJ2-2 17 TRBV4-1 TRBD2 TGCGCCAGCAGCCAAGGAGGCGGGAGGACGAGGACCGGGGAGCTGTTTTTT CASSQGGGRTRTGELFF
. TRBJ1-2 16 TRBV28 TRBD1 TGTGCCAGCAGGGGAGTCGGACAGGACTCTAACTATGGCTACACCTTC CASRGVGQDSNYGYTF